This T cell receptor (beta chain) stems from a study of CD8 T cells in ankylosing spondylitis. The study's findings and limits: Fewer than ten highly homologous variants made up a TCR beta motif that seemed to typify ankylosing spondylitis blood. As for the disease-linked clones, they showed a CD8+ phenotype and occurred at relatively low frequencies in peripheral blood. Some motif variants had been reported before (in reactive arthritis synovial fluid and blood).

The CDR3 is 15 residues long. Germline V CDR1 and CDR2: KGHSH, LQKENI. V was cut by 3 bases and J by 2 bases, with 13 bases left in between. This clonotype was seen ten or more times. As yet, its antigen is unknown. Quantitative barcoded 5'-RACE was used to prepare TCR beta libraries. In TCRdb, the 5' RACE reads were re-called with MiXCR into one record per CDR3 protein. This table holds approximately 100,000 distinct CDR3 sequences, over 6.5% found once. The sample comprised blood, either unsorted or a sorted T cell fraction (not recorded which). The chain has TRBV18 and TRBJ1-2; D uncertain. This clonotype was sampled from a male donor with ankylosing spondylitis or in good health (not recorded which). This CDR3 is CASSPPVGQNYGYTF. CDR3 coding DNA: TGTGCCAGCTCACCGCCCGTCGGGCAGAACTATGGCTACACCTTC.